The 2 T cell receptor beta chains listed next were all sequenced from one sample in a study of CXCR3-negative and CXCR3-positive naive CD8 T cells. The antigens for these receptors are not known. UMI-labeled TRB cDNA libraries were prepared by 5' RACE. Using the 5' RACE reads, TCRdb records one entry per CDR3 protein without DNA. Found here are some 85,000 distinct CDR3 sequences; the top ten clones hold approximately 0.5%. Study-level findings and limits: For CXCR3-positive naive cells, TRB CDR3s were more hydrophobic than those of CXCR3-negative naive cells.

Sequencing was carried out using naive CXCR3+ CD8+ T cells from blood. Subset of the sample: CD45RO-CCR7+CD27+CD95- naive CD8+ T cells expressing CXCR3 (TNR3+). Receptors were obtained from a human donor in good health. Some clones in this sample may be carry-over from other donors' samples.

The chain links TRBV28 to TRBJ2-7; TCRdb's D gene call, TRBD2, goes unchecked for lack of DNA. This CDR3 spans 15 amino acids. The germline V gene encodes CDR1 MDHEN and CDR2 SYDVKM. The CDR3 sequence is CASSYSGRAADEQYF. Full variable domain (remainder filled in from reference TRBV28 and TRBJ2-7): DVKVTQSSRYLVKRTGEKVFLECVQDMDHENMFWYRQDPGLGLRLIYFSYDVKMKEKGDIPEGYSVSREKKERFSLILESASTNQTSMYLCASSYSGRAADEQYFGPGTRLTVT.

The CDR3 reads CASSYGTAGNTEAFF. The rearrangement links TRBV6-5 to TRBJ1-1. The CDR3 has 15 amino acids. Germline V gene sequence: CDR1 MNHEY, CDR2 SVGAGI.